Given below is one T cell receptor beta chain in context. The sample originates from a study of T cell changes during pregnancy in multiple sclerosis. Sequencing was performed with immunoSEQ multiplex PCR; in TCRdb, only in-frame clones are kept and a portion is missing. The data show roughly 75,000 clones, with 85% to 95% seen just once and 2.6% held by the top ten. Germline V lookup: CDR1 SGHTA, CDR2 FQGNSA. The V segment lost 4 bases and the J segment 7 bases; nucleotides outside the gene matches: 12. The CDR3 consists of 16 residues. This TCR came from a female donor in good health, enrolled as a control in a pregnancy study. Specimen: peripheral blood, collected after pregnancy. This rearrangement joins TRBV7-2 to TRBJ2-3; 9 nucleotides match TRBD2. The chain's CDR3 is CASSSRGGGAGHTQYF. The CDR3 DNA reads as TGTGCCAGCAGCTCGCGAGGCGGGGGGGCGGGTCATACGCAGTATTTT.